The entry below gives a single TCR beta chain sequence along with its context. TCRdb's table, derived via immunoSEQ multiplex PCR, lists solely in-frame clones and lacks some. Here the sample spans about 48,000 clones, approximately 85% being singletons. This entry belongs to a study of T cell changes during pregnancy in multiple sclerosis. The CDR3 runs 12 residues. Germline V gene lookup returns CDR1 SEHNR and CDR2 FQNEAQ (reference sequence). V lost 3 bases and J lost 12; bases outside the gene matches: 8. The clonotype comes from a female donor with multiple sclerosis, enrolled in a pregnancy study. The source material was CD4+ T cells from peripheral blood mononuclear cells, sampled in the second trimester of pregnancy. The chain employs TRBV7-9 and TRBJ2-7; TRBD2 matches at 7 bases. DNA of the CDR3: TGTGCCAGCAGCTTGTATCCGGGAGGAAGGTACTTC. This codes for CASSLYPGGRYF.